This is a list of T cell receptor beta chains from one sample in a study of control samples from healthy donors and cancer patients. The assay was immunoSEQ multiplex PCR, and TCRdb's table has in-frame clones only and misses some. Of about 180,000 clones in the sample, around 89% were seen once. Sequencing was carried out using blood. The receptors here all came from a woman aged 50 to 60 in good health. The CDR3 runs from the conserved cysteine through the conserved F or W. The D gene is left open where the match is weak. Expanded clones get a size class; other rows say once, few or many, or leave the size out.

v_gene	j_gene	d_gene	abundance	CDR3nt	CDR3aa
TRBV19	TRBJ1-2	.	.	TGTGCCAGTAGTATTCGGGGGCAGCCTACCGAAAACTATGGCTACACCTTC	CASSIRGQPTENYGYTF
TRBV18	TRBJ1-1	.	.	TGTGCCAGCTCACCACCGTCGCTAGGGGGATTCACTGAAGCTTTCTTT	CASSPPSLGGFTEAFF
TRBV27	TRBJ1-1	.	.	TGTGCCACCCTCCGGGAGGGGTGGCATCGGAACACTGAAGCTTTCTTT	CATLREGWHRNTEAFF
TRBV19	TRBJ1-1	.	.	TGTGCCAGTAGCCTCGGGGGGCGGGTTGGAACTGAAGCTTTCTTT	CASSLGGRVGTEAFF
TRBV27	TRBJ1-5	.	few	TGTGCCAGCAGGTATACCGGGAACAATCAGCCCCAGCATTTT	CASRYTGNNQPQHF
TRBV12-3/TRBV12-4	TRBJ1-1	.	.	TGTGCCAGCAGTTTTAGCACTGAAGCTTTCTTT	CASSFSTEAFF
TRBV10-3	TRBJ2-2	TRBD1	.	TGTGCCGCTGAGAAGGCAGGGGGACCCGGGGAGCTGTTTTTT	CAAEKAGGPGELFF
TRBV3-1/TRBV3-2	TRBJ1-6	TRBD1	.	TGTGCCAGCAGCCAAGGCCCTCCCACAGGGGCCAATTCACCCCTCCACTTT	CASSQGPPTGANSPLHF
TRBV7-3	TRBJ1-1	.	.	TGTGCCAGCAGCTTAGATGCCGAGACTGAAGCTTTCTTT	CASSLDAETEAFF
TRBV18	TRBJ1-6	TRBD1	.	TGTGCCAGCTCACCATCAGCAGGGGGTGGATCACCCCTCCACTTT	CASSPSAGGGSPLHF
TRBV7-2	TRBJ2-2	TRBD1	.	TGTGCCAGGGCGGGGACAGGGAACACCGGGGAGCTGTTTTTT	CARAGTGNTGELFF
TRBV2	TRBJ2-7	.	.	TGTGCCAGCAGAGCAGAAGGGTGGGGGAATGGGGACGAGCAGTACTTC	CASRAEGWGNGDEQYF
TRBV30	TRBJ1-5	.	.	TGTGCCTGGAGTGTGAGATGGAATCAGCCCCAGCATTTT	CAWSVRWNQPQHF
TRBV5-4	TRBJ2-3	.	.	TGTGCCAGCAGCTTGTTCATCGGTGCGACTAGCACAGATACGCAGTATTTT	CASSLFIGATSTDTQYF
TRBV7-2	TRBJ2-1	.	.	TGTGCCAGCAGCTTTCAAATACAGGGCAATGAGCAGTTCTTC	CASSFQIQGNEQFF
TRBV9	TRBJ1-2	.	once	TGTGCCAGCAATCCCGGACGGAGCTATGGCTACACCTTC	CASNPGRSYGYTF
TRBV6-5	TRBJ2-5	.	.	TGTGCCGCCGCGTCGGGGGCACAAGAGACCCAGTACTTC	CAAASGAQETQYF
TRBV6-5	TRBJ2-5	TRBD2	.	TGTGCCAGCAGTTTCCTGTGGCGGGGGGCAGAAGAGACCCAGTACTTC	CASSFLWRGAEETQYF
TRBV7-9	TRBJ1-1	.	.	TGTGCCAGCAAGGGGGTGAGGGACCTCCCGAACACTGAAGCTTTCTTT	CASKGVRDLPNTEAFF
TRBV27	TRBJ1-6	.	.	TGTGCCAGCAGTCCGTTTCCAGGGATCTCACCCCTCCACTTT	CASSPFPGISPLHF
TRBV6-6	TRBJ1-5	TRBD1	.	TGTGCCAGCAGTAGACAGGGGTCCCTAGAGCCCCAGCATTTT	CASSRQGSLEPQHF
TRBV4-3	TRBJ1-4	.	.	TGCGCCAGCAGCCCCTCGGGGGGATTCGGACTGTTTTTT	CASSPSGGFGLFF
TRBV27	TRBJ1-6	.	.	TGTGCCAGCAGTTACCGGGACCCCTATAATTCACCCCTCCACTTT	CASSYRDPYNSPLHF
TRBV2	TRBJ2-5	.	.	TGTGCCAGCAAAGAGCAAGAGACCCAGTACTTC	CASKEQETQYF
TRBV2	TRBJ1-1	.	.	TGTGCCAGCCGGGGCTCCTCGAACACTGAAGCTTTCTTT	CASRGSSNTEAFF